This is a list of T cell receptor beta chains from one sample in a study of blood T cell repertoires in COVID-19. Profiling relied on immunoSEQ multiplex PCR, and the TCRdb table lists in-frame clones only, not all of them. The repertoire holds 150,000 to 200,000 clones, with approximately 90% as singletons. Sequencing was done on a sample of peripheral blood. These receptor sequences come from a woman between 18 and 29 years old who had recovered from COVID-19. Both conserved end residues are part of each CDR3. Fields, in order: D gene, J gene, V gene, clone size, CDR3 protein, CDR3 DNA. D genes are given only for firm matches. Where a row states a size, it is once, few, many or the class of an expanded clone; other rows omit it.

d_call: TRBD1
j_call: TRBJ1-1
v_call: TRBV13
clone_size: .
cdr3_aa: CASSPPQGPDTEAFF
cdr3_nt: TGTGCCAGCAGCCCCCCACAGGGGCCGGACACTGAAGCTTTCTTT

d_call: TRBD1
j_call: TRBJ2-2
v_call: TRBV10-3
clone_size: .
cdr3_aa: CAISEGQVDTGELFF
cdr3_nt: TGTGCCATCAGTGAGGGACAGGTAGACACCGGGGAGCTGTTTTTT

d_call: .
j_call: TRBJ2-3
v_call: TRBV28
clone_size: .
cdr3_aa: CASKVGADTQYF
cdr3_nt: TGTGCCAGCAAAGTTGGGGCTGATACGCAGTATTTT

d_call: .
j_call: TRBJ1-2
v_call: TRBV28
clone_size: .
cdr3_aa: CASTSRREVDGYTF
cdr3_nt: TGTGCCAGCACCTCCCGGAGGGAGGTCGATGGCTACACCTTC

d_call: .
j_call: TRBJ1-3
v_call: TRBV28
clone_size: .
cdr3_aa: CASSLGQFSGNTIYF
cdr3_nt: TGTGCCAGCAGTTTAGGCCAGTTCTCTGGAAACACCATATATTTT

d_call: .
j_call: TRBJ1-2
v_call: TRBV13
clone_size: once
cdr3_aa: CASSLDAGDGYTF
cdr3_nt: TGTGCCAGCAGCTTAGATGCAGGGGACGGCTACACCTTC

d_call: TRBD1
j_call: TRBJ1-2
v_call: TRBV4-1
clone_size: once
cdr3_aa: CASRPIKGAGGFGYTF
cdr3_nt: TGCGCCAGCAGACCAATTAAGGGGGCAGGGGGCTTTGGCTACACCTTC

d_call: .
j_call: TRBJ2-6
v_call: TRBV27
clone_size: .
cdr3_aa: CATGTLGISGANVLTF
cdr3_nt: TGTGCCACCGGGACATTAGGGATCTCTGGGGCCAACGTCCTGACTTTC

d_call: .
j_call: TRBJ1-1
v_call: TRBV7-2
clone_size: .
cdr3_aa: CASSLGRANTEAFF
cdr3_nt: TGTGCCAGCAGCTTAGGCAGGGCGAACACTGAAGCTTTCTTT

d_call: TRBD2
j_call: TRBJ2-5
v_call: TRBV10-1
clone_size: .
cdr3_aa: CASPRGGLQETQYF
cdr3_nt: TGCGCCAGCCCCCGGGGGGGCTTGCAAGAGACCCAGTACTTC

d_call: TRBD1
j_call: TRBJ2-1
v_call: TRBV24-1
clone_size: once
cdr3_aa: CATSGRSGGYNEQFF
cdr3_nt: TGTGCCACCAGTGGGCGATCAGGGGGCTACAATGAGCAGTTCTTC

d_call: TRBD2
j_call: TRBJ2-1
v_call: TRBV7-2
clone_size: .
cdr3_aa: CASSSPLAGLGWDEQFF
cdr3_nt: TGTGCCAGCAGCTCCCCACTAGCGGGACTAGGTTGGGATGAGCAGTTCTTC

d_call: .
j_call: TRBJ2-2
v_call: TRBV5-4
clone_size: .
cdr3_aa: CASSLVVAAGELFF
cdr3_nt: TGTGCCAGCAGCTTGGTTGTAGCCGCCGGGGAGCTGTTTTTT

d_call: TRBD1
j_call: TRBJ1-1
v_call: TRBV5-1
clone_size: .
cdr3_aa: CASSVRDSLEGTEAFF
cdr3_nt: TGCGCCAGCAGCGTCCGGGACAGCCTTGAGGGCACTGAAGCTTTCTTT

d_call: TRBD1
j_call: TRBJ1-2
v_call: TRBV6-6
clone_size: .
cdr3_aa: CASSLGTGTYGYTF
cdr3_nt: TGTGCCAGCAGTCTGGGGACAGGGACCTATGGCTACACCTTC

d_call: .
j_call: TRBJ2-1
v_call: TRBV4-3
clone_size: .
cdr3_aa: CASSQEGQGRYNEQFF
cdr3_nt: TGCGCCAGCAGCCAAGAGGGGCAGGGTCGCTACAATGAGCAGTTCTTC

d_call: TRBD2
j_call: TRBJ2-1
v_call: TRBV7-3
clone_size: .
cdr3_aa: CASSYSGLAGNEQFF
cdr3_nt: TGTGCCAGCAGCTACTCAGGACTAGCGGGCAATGAGCAGTTCTTC

d_call: TRBD1
j_call: TRBJ1-1
v_call: TRBV2
clone_size: few
cdr3_aa: CASSRDRFDTEAFF
cdr3_nt: TGTGCCAGCAGCCGGGACAGGTTTGACACTGAAGCTTTCTTT

d_call: .
j_call: TRBJ1-2
v_call: TRBV30
clone_size: .
cdr3_aa: CALNPGEVHGYTF
cdr3_nt: TGTGCCTTAAACCCAGGGGAAGTGCATGGCTACACCTTC

d_call: TRBD1
j_call: TRBJ1-2
v_call: TRBV7-9
clone_size: .
cdr3_aa: CASSPSGTAAVFYGYTF
cdr3_nt: TGTGCCAGCAGCCCCTCCGGGACAGCTGCCGTCTTCTATGGCTACACCTTC

d_call: TRBD1
j_call: TRBJ1-1
v_call: TRBV10-3
clone_size: .
cdr3_aa: CAISESGQANTEAFF
cdr3_nt: TGTGCCATCAGTGAGTCTGGACAGGCGAACACTGAAGCTTTCTTT

d_call: TRBD1
j_call: TRBJ1-2
v_call: TRBV11-2
clone_size: .
cdr3_aa: CASSSGQGEGGYTF
cdr3_nt: TGTGCCAGCAGCTCGGGACAGGGAGAGGGGGGCTACACCTTC

d_call: TRBD2
j_call: TRBJ2-2
v_call: TRBV7-9
clone_size: once
cdr3_aa: CASSFLAGAITGELFF
cdr3_nt: TGTGCCAGCAGCTTCCTAGCGGGGGCGATCACCGGGGAGCTGTTTTTT

d_call: TRBD1
j_call: TRBJ2-2
v_call: TRBV25-1
clone_size: few
cdr3_aa: CASSESWTGAPGELFF
cdr3_nt: TGTGCCAGCAGTGAATCTTGGACAGGGGCCCCCGGGGAGCTGTTTTTT

d_call: .
j_call: TRBJ2-1
v_call: TRBV7-2
clone_size: .
cdr3_aa: CASSLTGSYNEQFF
cdr3_nt: TGTGCCAGCAGCTTAACAGGTTCCTACAATGAGCAGTTCTTC

d_call: .
j_call: TRBJ2-2
v_call: TRBV5-6
clone_size: .
cdr3_aa: CASSSQRQVNTGELFF
cdr3_nt: TGTGCCAGCAGCTCCCAGCGACAGGTCAACACCGGGGAGCTGTTTTTT

d_call: TRBD1
j_call: TRBJ1-4
v_call: TRBV2
clone_size: .
cdr3_aa: CASSNHRGTNEKLFF
cdr3_nt: TGTGCCAGCAGTAATCACAGGGGAACTAATGAAAAACTGTTTTTT

d_call: .
j_call: TRBJ2-1
v_call: TRBV11-3
clone_size: .
cdr3_aa: CASSLGRGAPQFF
cdr3_nt: TGTGCCAGCAGCTTAGGTCGGGGGGCTCCCCAGTTCTTC

d_call: .
j_call: TRBJ1-1
v_call: TRBV6-5
clone_size: once
cdr3_aa: CASSNFMNTEAFF
cdr3_nt: TGTGCCAGCTCTAATTTCATGAACACTGAAGCTTTCTTT

d_call: TRBD1
j_call: TRBJ1-4
v_call: TRBV19
clone_size: .
cdr3_aa: CASSETWTGGQKLFF
cdr3_nt: TGTGCCAGTAGCGAAACCTGGACAGGGGGGCAAAAACTGTTTTTT

d_call: TRBD1
j_call: TRBJ2-1
v_call: TRBV4-1
clone_size: once
cdr3_aa: CASSLTGGSYNEQFF
cdr3_nt: TGCGCCAGCAGCCTGACAGGGGGGTCCTACAATGAGCAGTTCTTC

d_call: TRBD2
j_call: TRBJ2-5
v_call: TRBV7-2
clone_size: .
cdr3_aa: CASSIIAGHFQETQYF
cdr3_nt: TGTGCCAGCAGTATAATAGCGGGCCATTTCCAAGAGACCCAGTACTTC

d_call: .
j_call: TRBJ2-7
v_call: TRBV4-3
clone_size: .
cdr3_aa: CASSQDSLTGTYEQYF
cdr3_nt: TGCGCCAGCAGCCAAGATTCCCTGACAGGAACCTACGAGCAGTACTTC

d_call: .
j_call: TRBJ1-1
v_call: TRBV6-2/TRBV6-3
clone_size: .
cdr3_aa: CASSRARGSDRTEAFF
cdr3_nt: TGTGCCAGCAGTCGGGCTCGGGGATCGGATCGCACTGAAGCTTTCTTT

d_call: TRBD1
j_call: TRBJ2-2
v_call: TRBV10-1
clone_size: once
cdr3_aa: CASSPTTGGGTGELFF
cdr3_nt: TGCGCCAGCAGCCCCACGACAGGGGGAGGGACCGGGGAGCTGTTTTTT

d_call: TRBD1
j_call: TRBJ2-1
v_call: TRBV7-9
clone_size: .
cdr3_aa: CASSPDRGLYNEQFF
cdr3_nt: TGTGCCAGCAGCCCTGACAGGGGGCTATACAATGAGCAGTTCTTC

d_call: TRBD2
j_call: TRBJ2-1
v_call: TRBV6-5
clone_size: .
cdr3_aa: CASSYSGGRAKNEQFF
cdr3_nt: TGTGCCAGCAGTTACTCCGGGGGGAGGGCCAAGAATGAGCAGTTCTTC

d_call: .
j_call: TRBJ2-5
v_call: TRBV5-1
clone_size: .
cdr3_aa: CASATGNQETQYF
cdr3_nt: TGCGCCAGCGCGACCGGGAACCAAGAGACCCAGTACTTC

d_call: .
j_call: TRBJ2-5
v_call: TRBV11-3
clone_size: .
cdr3_aa: CASSPRGVETQYF
cdr3_nt: TGTGCCAGCAGCCCGCGGGGAGTGGAGACCCAGTACTTC

d_call: .
j_call: TRBJ1-1
v_call: TRBV4-1
clone_size: .
cdr3_aa: CASSQDTEGEAFF
cdr3_nt: TGCGCCAGCAGCCAAGATACCGAGGGTGAAGCTTTCTTT